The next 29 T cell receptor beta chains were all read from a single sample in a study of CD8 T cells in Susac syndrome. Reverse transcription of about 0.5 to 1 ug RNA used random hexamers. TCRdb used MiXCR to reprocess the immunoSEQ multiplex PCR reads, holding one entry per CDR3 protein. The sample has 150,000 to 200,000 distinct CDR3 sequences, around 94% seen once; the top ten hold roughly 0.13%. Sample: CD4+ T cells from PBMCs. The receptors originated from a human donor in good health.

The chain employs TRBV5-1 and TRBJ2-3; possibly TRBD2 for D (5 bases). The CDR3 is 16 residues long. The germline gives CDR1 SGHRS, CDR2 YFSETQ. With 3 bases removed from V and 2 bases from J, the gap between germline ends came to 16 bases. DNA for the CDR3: TGCGCCAGCAGCTCCGAGCTAACGGGGAACACAGATACGCAGTATTTT. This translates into CASSSELTGNTDTQYF.

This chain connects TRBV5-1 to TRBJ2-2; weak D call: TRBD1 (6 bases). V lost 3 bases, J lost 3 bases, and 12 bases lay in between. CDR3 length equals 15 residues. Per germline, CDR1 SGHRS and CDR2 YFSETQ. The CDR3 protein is CASSWHRVDTGELFF. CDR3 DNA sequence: TGCGCCAGCAGCTGGCACAGGGTTGACACCGGGGAGCTGTTTTTT.

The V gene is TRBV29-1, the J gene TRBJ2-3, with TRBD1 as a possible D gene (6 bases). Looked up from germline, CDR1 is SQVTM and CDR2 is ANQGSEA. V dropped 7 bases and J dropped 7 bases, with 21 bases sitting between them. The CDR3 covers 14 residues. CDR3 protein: CSAGTGNLRNTQYF. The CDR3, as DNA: TGCAGCGCCGGAACAGGGAACCTTAGAAATACGCAGTATTTT.

In nucleotides, the CDR3 is TGTGCCAGCAGCAATACGCAGTATTTT. This sequence encodes CASSNTQYF. The J gene is TRBJ2-3, the V gene TRBV7-2, with D uncertain. CDR3 length equals 9 residues. Trimming pared 5 bases from V and 7 bases from J, leaving 1 base between. The germline V gene encodes CDR1 SGHTA and CDR2 FQGNSA.

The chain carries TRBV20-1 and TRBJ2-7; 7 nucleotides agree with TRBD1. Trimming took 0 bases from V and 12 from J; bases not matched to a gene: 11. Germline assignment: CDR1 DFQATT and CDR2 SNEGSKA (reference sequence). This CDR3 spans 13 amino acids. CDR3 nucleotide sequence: TGCAGTGCTAGAGATGCGGGCCGGGACAGACCGTACTTC. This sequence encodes CSARDAGRDRPYF.

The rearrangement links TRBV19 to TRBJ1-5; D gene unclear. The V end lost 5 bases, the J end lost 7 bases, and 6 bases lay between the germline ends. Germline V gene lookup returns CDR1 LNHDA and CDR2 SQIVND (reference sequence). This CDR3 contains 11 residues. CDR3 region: CASSGRQPQHF. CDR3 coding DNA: TGTGCCAGTAGTGGACGGCAGCCCCAGCATTTT.

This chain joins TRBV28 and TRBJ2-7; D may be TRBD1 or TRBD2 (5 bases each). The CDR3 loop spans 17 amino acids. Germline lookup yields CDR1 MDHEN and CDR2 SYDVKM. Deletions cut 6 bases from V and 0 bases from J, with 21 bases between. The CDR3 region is CASRLPRPGLSSYEQYF. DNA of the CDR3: TGTGCCAGCAGACTCCCGCGACCGGGGCTTAGCTCCTACGAGCAGTACTTC.

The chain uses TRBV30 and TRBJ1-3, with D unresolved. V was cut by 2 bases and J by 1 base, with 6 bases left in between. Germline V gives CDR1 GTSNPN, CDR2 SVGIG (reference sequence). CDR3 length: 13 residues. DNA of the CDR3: TGTGCCTGGAGTAGTGTATCTGGAAACACCATATATTTT. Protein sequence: CAWSSVSGNTIYF.

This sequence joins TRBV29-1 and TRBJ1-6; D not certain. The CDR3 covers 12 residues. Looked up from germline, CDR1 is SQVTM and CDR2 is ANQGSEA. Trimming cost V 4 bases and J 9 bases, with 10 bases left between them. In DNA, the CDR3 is TGCAGCGTTGGCCAGGCCGGTTCACCCCTCCACTTT. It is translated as CSVGQAGSPLHF.

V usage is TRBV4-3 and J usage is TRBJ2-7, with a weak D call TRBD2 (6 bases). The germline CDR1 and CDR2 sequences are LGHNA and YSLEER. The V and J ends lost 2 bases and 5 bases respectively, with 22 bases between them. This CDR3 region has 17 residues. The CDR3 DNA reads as TGCGCCAGCAGCCAATTAGCCGTGGACGGAGGGGACCACGAGCAGTACTTC. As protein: CASSQLAVDGGDHEQYF.

In DNA form, the CDR3 reads TGTGCTAGTGGTTCATGGACGGACAATGAGCAGTTCTTC. It specifies CASGSWTDNEQFF. The rearrangement links TRBV12-5 to TRBJ2-1, with D hard to call. Germline CDR1 LGHNT, CDR2 FRNRAP. The CDR3 extends over 13 amino acids. Trimming removed 4 bases at V and 5 bases at J, with 9 bases between.

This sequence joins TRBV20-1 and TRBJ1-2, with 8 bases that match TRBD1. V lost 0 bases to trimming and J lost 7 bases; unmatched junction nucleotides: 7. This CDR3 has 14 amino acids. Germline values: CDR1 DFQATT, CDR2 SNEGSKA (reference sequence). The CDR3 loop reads CSARDLTGDRGYTF. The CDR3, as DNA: TGCAGTGCTAGAGACCTGACAGGGGATCGTGGCTACACCTTC.

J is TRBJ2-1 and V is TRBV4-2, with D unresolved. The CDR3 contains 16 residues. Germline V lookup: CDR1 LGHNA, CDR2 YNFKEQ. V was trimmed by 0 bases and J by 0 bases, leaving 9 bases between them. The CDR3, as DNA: TGTGCCAGCAGCCAAGATCTGGCAGGCTCCTACAATGAGCAGTTCTTC. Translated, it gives CASSQDLAGSYNEQFF.

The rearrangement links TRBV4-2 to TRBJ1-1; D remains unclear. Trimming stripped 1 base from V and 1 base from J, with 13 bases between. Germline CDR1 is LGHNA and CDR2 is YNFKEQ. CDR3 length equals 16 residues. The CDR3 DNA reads TGTGCCAGCAGCCAAGTCAAATCACGCGGGAACACTGAAGCTTTCTTT. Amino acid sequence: CASSQVKSRGNTEAFF.

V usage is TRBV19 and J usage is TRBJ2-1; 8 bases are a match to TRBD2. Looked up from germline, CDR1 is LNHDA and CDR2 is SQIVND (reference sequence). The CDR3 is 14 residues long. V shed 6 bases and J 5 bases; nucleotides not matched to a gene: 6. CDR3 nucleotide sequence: TGTGCCAGTAGCATGACTAGCGCGGACAATGAGCAGTTCTTC. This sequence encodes CASSMTSADNEQFF.

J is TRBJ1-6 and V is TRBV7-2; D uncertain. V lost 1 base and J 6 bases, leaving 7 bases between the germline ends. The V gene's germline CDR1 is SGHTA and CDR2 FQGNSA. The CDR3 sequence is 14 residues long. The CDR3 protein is CASSLVAINSPLHF. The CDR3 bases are TGTGCCAGCAGCTTAGTAGCCATTAATTCACCCCTCCACTTT.

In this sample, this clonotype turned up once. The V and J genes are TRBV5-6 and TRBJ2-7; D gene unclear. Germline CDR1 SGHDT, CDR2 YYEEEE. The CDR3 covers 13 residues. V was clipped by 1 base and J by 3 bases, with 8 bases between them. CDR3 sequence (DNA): TGTGCCAGCAGCTTGCCCGGGTTCTACGAGCAGTACTTC. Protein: CASSLPGFYEQYF.

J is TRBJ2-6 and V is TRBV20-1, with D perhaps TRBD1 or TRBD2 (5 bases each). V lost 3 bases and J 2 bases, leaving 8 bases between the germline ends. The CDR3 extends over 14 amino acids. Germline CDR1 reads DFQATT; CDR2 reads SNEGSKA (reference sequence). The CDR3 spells CSARGRTGANVLTF. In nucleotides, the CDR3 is TGCAGTGCTAGGGGACGGACTGGGGCCAACGTCCTGACTTTC.

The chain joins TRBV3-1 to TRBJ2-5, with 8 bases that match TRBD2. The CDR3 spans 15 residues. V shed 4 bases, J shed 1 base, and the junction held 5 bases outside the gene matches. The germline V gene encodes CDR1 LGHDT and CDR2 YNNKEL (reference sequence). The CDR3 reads CASSPAGGPQETQYF. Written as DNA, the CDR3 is TGTGCCAGCAGCCCCGCGGGAGGCCCCCAAGAGACCCAGTACTTC.

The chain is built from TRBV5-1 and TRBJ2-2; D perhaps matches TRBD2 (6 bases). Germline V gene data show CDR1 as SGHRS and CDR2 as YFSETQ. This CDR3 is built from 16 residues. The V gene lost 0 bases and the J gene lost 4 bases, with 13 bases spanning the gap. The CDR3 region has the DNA TGCGCCAGCAGCTTGGATGGGGACTCAACCACCGGGGAGCTGTTTTTT. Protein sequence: CASSLDGDSTTGELFF. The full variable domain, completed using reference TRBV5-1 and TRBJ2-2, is KAGVTQTPRYLIKTRGQQVTLSCSPISGHRSVSWYQQTPGQGLQFLFEYFSETQRNKGNFPGRFSGRQFSNSRSEMNVSTLELGDSALYLCASSLDGDSTTGELFFGEGSRLTVL.

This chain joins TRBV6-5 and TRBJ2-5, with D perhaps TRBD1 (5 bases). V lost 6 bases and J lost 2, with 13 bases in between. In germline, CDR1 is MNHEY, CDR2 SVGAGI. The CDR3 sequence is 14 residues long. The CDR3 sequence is CASRVAGQQETQYF. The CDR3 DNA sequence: TGTGCCAGCAGAGTCGCAGGGCAACAAGAGACCCAGTACTTC.

CDR3 residues: CASSLQSADTQYF. CDR3 DNA sequence: TGTGCCAGCAGCTTGCAGAGTGCAGATACGCAGTATTTT. This sequence joins TRBV7-2 and TRBJ2-3; D gene ambiguous. V gave up 3 bases and J gave up 4 bases, with 8 bases separating them. CDR1 and CDR2 from the germline V gene are SGHTA and FQGNSA. CDR3 length: 13 amino acids.

The chain's CDR3 is CASSQDSYRGYNEQFF. The CDR3 DNA reads as TGCGCCAGCAGCCAAGATTCGTACAGGGGCTACAATGAGCAGTTCTTC. The chain recombines TRBV4-3 with TRBJ2-1, with 7 positions matching TRBD1. After removal of 0 bases from V and 3 bases from J, the junction contained 5 bases not matched to a gene. This CDR3 contains 16 residues. Germline CDR1 LGHNA, CDR2 YSLEER.

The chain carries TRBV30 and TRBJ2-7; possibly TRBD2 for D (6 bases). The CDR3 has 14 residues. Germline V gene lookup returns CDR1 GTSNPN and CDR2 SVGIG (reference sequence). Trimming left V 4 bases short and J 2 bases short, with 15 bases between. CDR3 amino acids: CAWTTGGTTYEQYF. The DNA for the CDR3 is TGTGCCTGGACGACGGGCGGGACGACCTACGAGCAGTACTTC.

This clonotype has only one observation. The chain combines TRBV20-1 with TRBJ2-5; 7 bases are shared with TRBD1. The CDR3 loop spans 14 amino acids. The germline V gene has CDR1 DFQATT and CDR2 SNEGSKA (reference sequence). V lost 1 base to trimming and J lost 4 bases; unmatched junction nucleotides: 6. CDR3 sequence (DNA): TGCAGTGCTAGAGCGGAGCGACAGGGAGAGACCCAGTACTTC. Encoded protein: CSARAERQGETQYF.

The CDR3, as DNA: TGCGCCAGCAGCCGCGACAGGATCTACGAGCAGTACTTC. This sequence encodes CASSRDRIYEQYF. The rearrangement links TRBV5-1 to TRBJ2-7; D perhaps matches TRBD1 (6 bases). Germline V gene data show CDR1 as SGHRS and CDR2 as YFSETQ. The CDR3 is 13 amino acids. Trimming left V 4 bases short and J 3 bases short, with 11 bases between.

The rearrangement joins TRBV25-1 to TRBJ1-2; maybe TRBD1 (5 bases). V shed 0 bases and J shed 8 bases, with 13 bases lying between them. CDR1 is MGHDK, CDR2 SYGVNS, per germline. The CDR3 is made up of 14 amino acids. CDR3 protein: CASSEYRQGAGYTF. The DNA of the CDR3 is TGTGCCAGCAGTGAATATCGGCAGGGAGCCGGCTACACCTTC.

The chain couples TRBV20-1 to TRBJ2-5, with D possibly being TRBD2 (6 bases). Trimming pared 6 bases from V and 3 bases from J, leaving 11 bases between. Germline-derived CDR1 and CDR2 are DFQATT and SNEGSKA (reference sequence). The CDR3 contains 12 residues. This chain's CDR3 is CSARGMEETQYF. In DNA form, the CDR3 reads TGCAGTGCACGGGGGATGGAAGAGACCCAGTACTTC.

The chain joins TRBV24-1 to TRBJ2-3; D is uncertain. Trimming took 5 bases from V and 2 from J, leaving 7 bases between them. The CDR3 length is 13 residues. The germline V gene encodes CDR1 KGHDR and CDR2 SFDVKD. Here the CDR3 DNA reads TGTGCCACCAGTGCGGACCACACAGATACGCAGTATTTT. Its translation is CATSADHTDTQYF.